The following is a T cell receptor (beta chain) sequence with its context. What it binds is unknown. Clones were sequenced by immunoSEQ multiplex PCR, and TCRdb holds only the in-frame ones, with some missing. The repertoire holds 2 million to 3 million clones, with 80% to 95% as singletons. CDR3 length: 15 residues. After removal of 5 bases from V and 1 base from J, the junction contained 5 bases not matched to a gene. The V gene's germline CDR1 is KGHSH and CDR2 LQKENI. This record belongs to a study of shared clonotypes between healthy human individuals. Whole-study findings and limits: Among non-shared clonotypes, generation probabilities were lower than among those shared by all four donors. In a few donors, about 5% of naive CD4 clonotypes appeared in common.

This chain connects TRBV18 to TRBJ1-1; 9 bases align to TRBD1. The sequenced sample consisted of naive CD4+ T cells from PBMCs. Documented subset: CD45RA+ positively selected. The TCR was taken from a man between 18 and 29 years old in good health. Some clones in this sample may be carry-over from other donors' samples. The DNA for the CDR3 is TGTGCCAGCTCATCACAGGGGGCGCAGAACACTGAAGCTTTCTTT. This gives the protein CASSSQGAQNTEAFF.